The clone carrying this T cell receptor (beta chain) was picked up a small number of times. Its target is unknown. This entry comes from a study of blood T cells in healthy people across ages. For the second PCR, which ran for roughly 6 to 12 cycles, a sample-barcoded 5' primer and a J-beta primer mix were used. Tagging of each cDNA molecule was performed by a template-switch adaptor with 12 random nucleotides. TCRdb re-called the 5' RACE reads through MiXCR, storing one row per CDR3 protein. Of fewer than 900,000 distinct CDR3 sequences in the sample, 30% to 45% are singletons; the top ten hold roughly 13%. The CDR3 is 15 residues long. After removal of 8 bases from V and 11 bases from J, the junction contained 18 bases not matched to a gene. CDR1 SGHTA and CDR2 FQGNSA come from the germline V gene. Study-wide points: When one million T cells were used, diversity estimates were thought to be underestimates.

The source material was blood. The sequence came from a man aged 18 to 35 in good health. The chain couples TRBV7-2 to TRBJ2-5, with 9 bases lining up with TRBD1. The CDR3 bases are TGTGCCAGCTTCTTAACGACAGGGGGAAACAATGAGCAGTACTTC. Protein product: CASFLTTGGNNEQYF. Complete variable domain (other parts from reference TRBV7-2 and TRBJ2-5): GAGVSQSPSNKVTEKGKDVELRCDPISGHTALYWYRQSLGQGLEFLIYFQGNSAPDKSGLPSDRFSAERTGGSVSTLTIQRTQQEDSAVYLCASFLTTGGNNEQYFGPGTRLLVL.